This T cell receptor beta chain comes out of a study of beta chain features in type 1 diabetes. This clone has just a few counts. Expressed TCRB transcripts were sequenced because the isolated RNA had all been reverse transcribed beforehand. This table comes from immunoSEQ multiplex PCR, and its TCRdb copy is limited to in-frame clones, with some not included. Here the sample spans about 290,000 clones, approximately 8.1% being singletons. CDR1 LGHNA and CDR2 YNFKEQ come from the germline V gene. There are 15 residues in the CDR3. Deletions cut 1 base from V and 7 bases from J, with 17 bases between. Material for sequencing was central memory CD4+ T cells from blood. The source of this sequence is a woman between 18 and 29 years old in good health. The chain uses TRBV4-2 and TRBJ2-7, with D unresolved. CDR3 bases: TGTGCCAGCAGCCAAGTATCCGGCCTGGCTAAAGAGCAGTACTTC. Protein product: CASSQVSGLAKEQYF.